This T cell receptor beta chain emerged from a study of shared clonotypes between healthy human individuals. Details on this clone: This CDR3 is also generated by other DNA sequences in the sample.

Some clones are missing from TCRdb's copy, which holds only in-frame ones; the method was immunoSEQ multiplex PCR. The sample lists roughly 2 million clones; 95% were seen once. This CDR3 comprises 14 residues. Germline V gene sequence: CDR1 MDHEN, CDR2 SYDVKM. Between the trimmed V and J ends, which lost 11 bases and 1 base, there was a span of 17 bases. The origin of this receptor is a man aged 18-30 years in good health. This chain uses TRBV28 with TRBJ1-1; TRBD1 is a possible D gene (5 bases). The specimen was naive CD4+ T cells sorted from blood. Indicated subset: CD45RA+ positively selected. The CDR3 DNA is TGTGCCTCTTCGCCGGGGACGGGGAACACTGAAGCTTTCTTT. Amino acid sequence: CASSPGTGNTEAFF. Drawing the rest from reference TRBV28 and TRBJ1-1, the complete variable domain is DVKVTQSSRYLVKRTGEKVFLECVQDMDHENMFWYRQDPGLGLRLIYFSYDVKMKEKGDIPEGYSVSREKKERFSLILESASTNQTSMYLCASSPGTGNTEAFFGQGTRLTVV.